Here is one T cell receptor beta chain with its context. Its matching antigen is unknown. Some clones are missing from TCRdb's copy, which holds only in-frame ones; the method was immunoSEQ multiplex PCR. The table records 70,000 or so clones, 84% of them present only once. The data originate from a study of OX40 agonist ivuxolimab in advanced cancers. Study conclusions and caveats: Circulating CD4+ and CD8+ T cells showed clonal expansion by week 6 at 0.1 to 3.0 mg/kg. The mean number of expanded clones was higher in CD8+ T cells than in CD4+. People who partly responded at 0.1-3.0 mg/kg had some of the least clonal expansion seen.

V was cut by 3 bases and J by 5 bases, with 23 bases left in between. The CDR3 covers 17 residues. Germline assignment: CDR1 SGDLS and CDR2 YYNGEE. The study sampled blood at baseline, cycle 4 day 1, and cycle 7 day 1. The sample here was CD4+ or CD8+ T cells sorted from blood, taken in a trial of the OX40 agonist ivuxolimab. This TCR derives from an adult with an advanced solid tumor such as melanoma, head and neck, liver or kidney cancer. The chain carries TRBV9 and TRBJ1-2, with a possible D match to TRBD1 (6 bases). CDR3 in amino acids: CASSGGRGSNDRYGYTF. CDR3 in DNA: TGTGCCAGCAGCGGAGGCAGGGGCAGTAATGACCGATATGGCTACACCTTC.